This paragraph reports one TCR beta chain. These data belong to a study of T-cell reconstitution after alpha-beta-depleted transplantation in children. With 6 bases removed from V and 0 bases from J, the gap between germline ends came to 12 bases. The CDR3 runs to 15 residues. The germline CDR1 and CDR2 sequences are SNHLY and FYNNEI. Unique molecular identifiers were used to barcode this TCRbeta library. TCRdb used MiXCR to reprocess the PCR reads, holding one entry per CDR3 protein. Seen here are about a million distinct CDR3 sequences, around 30% observed once, and the top ten hold about 28%. The sample here was PBMCs, mostly from graft donor cells, taken 360 days after TCRalphabeta/CD19-depleted stem cell transplant. This chain connects TRBV2 to TRBJ2-1; D possibly corresponds to TRBD2 (6 bases). The sequence derives from a boy in the first two years of life who had a stem cell transplant for SCID, so the T cells may come from the graft donor. CDR3 region: CASRERVYSYNEQFF. CDR3 nucleotide sequence: TGTGCCAGCAGAGAGCGGGTCTACTCCTACAATGAGCAGTTCTTC.